This is a list of T cell receptor beta chains from one sample in a study of cytomegalovirus exposure and HLA in healthy donors. Generated by immunoSEQ multiplex PCR, the TCRdb table keeps only in-frame clones and is missing some. The top ten hold about 1.5% of the sample, which has some 120,000 clones, roughly two thirds seen once. Material: PBMCs. The receptors derive from a man aged 25-45 years in good health and CMV-seropositive. The CDR3 runs from the conserved cysteine through the conserved F or W. The D gene is left open where the match is weak. Expanded clones get a size class; other rows say once, few or many, or leave the size out.

D gene: NA
V gene: TRBV5-1
J gene: TRBJ2-1
clone size: NA
CDR3 protein: CASSLAGGLSYNEQFF
CDR3 DNA: TGCGCCAGCAGCTTGGCCGGGGGGCTATCCTACAATGAGCAGTTCTTC

D gene: TRBD1
V gene: TRBV10-2
J gene: TRBJ2-3
clone size: NA
CDR3 protein: CASYRQGKADTQYF
CDR3 DNA: TGCGCCAGTTATAGACAGGGAAAGGCAGATACGCAGTATTTT

D gene: NA
V gene: TRBV11-2
J gene: TRBJ1-6
clone size: NA
CDR3 protein: CASSSGPYNSPLHF
CDR3 DNA: TGTGCCAGCAGTTCAGGCCCCTATAATTCACCCCTCCACTTT

D gene: NA
V gene: TRBV28
J gene: TRBJ1-4
clone size: NA
CDR3 protein: CASTDWRRTLSATNEKLFF
CDR3 DNA: TGTGCCAGCACCGACTGGCGGCGGACTTTAAGCGCAACTAATGAAAAACTGTTTTTT

D gene: NA
V gene: TRBV2
J gene: TRBJ1-1
clone size: few
CDR3 protein: CASTKKRGGEAFF
CDR3 DNA: TGTGCCAGCACTAAAAAAAGGGGTGGTGAAGCTTTCTTT

D gene: NA
V gene: TRBV7-9
J gene: TRBJ1-1
clone size: NA
CDR3 protein: CASSLEEEAFF
CDR3 DNA: TGTGCCAGCAGCTTAGAGGAGGAAGCTTTCTTT

D gene: NA
V gene: TRBV5-1
J gene: TRBJ2-7
clone size: NA
CDR3 protein: CASSSSIEQYF
CDR3 DNA: TGCGCCAGCAGCTCGTCTATCGAGCAGTACTTC

D gene: NA
V gene: TRBV10-3
J gene: TRBJ1-4
clone size: NA
CDR3 protein: CAISEATGYEKLFF
CDR3 DNA: TGTGCCATCAGTGAGGCGACGGGGTATGAAAAACTGTTTTTT

D gene: NA
V gene: TRBV9
J gene: TRBJ2-2
clone size: NA
CDR3 protein: CASSVVRTGELFF
CDR3 DNA: TGTGCCAGCAGCGTAGTACGGACCGGGGAGCTGTTTTTT

D gene: NA
V gene: TRBV28
J gene: TRBJ2-7
clone size: few
CDR3 protein: CASSSIANPSYEQYF
CDR3 DNA: TGTGCCAGCAGTTCTATAGCGAACCCCTCCTACGAGCAGTACTTC

D gene: NA
V gene: TRBV6-5
J gene: TRBJ2-4
clone size: NA
CDR3 protein: CASSEALAKNIQYF
CDR3 DNA: TGTGCCAGCAGTGAGGCGTTAGCCAAAAACATTCAGTACTTC

D gene: TRBD2
V gene: TRBV9
J gene: TRBJ2-3
clone size: NA
CDR3 protein: CASSVRAGASTDTQYF
CDR3 DNA: TGTGCCAGCAGCGTACGCGCGGGAGCGAGCACAGATACGCAGTATTTT

D gene: TRBD1
V gene: TRBV28
J gene: TRBJ1-5
clone size: NA
CDR3 protein: CASSSRDRVSNQPQHF
CDR3 DNA: TGTGCCAGCAGCTCCCGGGACAGGGTCAGCAATCAGCCCCAGCATTTT

D gene: TRBD1
V gene: TRBV29-1
J gene: TRBJ1-2
clone size: NA
CDR3 protein: CSVGDRGYGYTF
CDR3 DNA: TGCAGCGTGGGGGACAGGGGATACGGCTACACCTTC

D gene: TRBD2
V gene: TRBV9
J gene: TRBJ2-7
clone size: NA
CDR3 protein: CASSVEGGSGRHEQYF
CDR3 DNA: TGTGCCAGCAGCGTAGAAGGCGGGAGTGGGCGGCACGAGCAGTACTTC

D gene: TRBD1
V gene: TRBV19
J gene: TRBJ1-2
clone size: NA
CDR3 protein: CASSIQGVTNYGYTF
CDR3 DNA: TGTGCCAGTAGTATACAGGGGGTAACTAACTATGGCTACACCTTC

D gene: TRBD2
V gene: TRBV27
J gene: TRBJ2-7
clone size: NA
CDR3 protein: CASSRSGLAGVVYEQYF
CDR3 DNA: TGTGCCAGCAGCCGATCGGGACTAGCGGGAGTGGTATACGAGCAGTACTTC

D gene: NA
V gene: TRBV18
J gene: TRBJ2-7
clone size: few
CDR3 protein: CASSPTGTRSYEQYF
CDR3 DNA: TGTGCCAGCTCACCCACCGGGACTCGCTCGTACGAGCAGTACTTC

D gene: TRBD2
V gene: TRBV6-6
J gene: TRBJ2-3
clone size: once
CDR3 protein: CASKSTSGTTDTQYF
CDR3 DNA: TGTGCCAGCAAATCGACTAGCGGTACCACAGATACGCAGTATTTT

D gene: NA
V gene: TRBV6-1
J gene: TRBJ1-1
clone size: NA
CDR3 protein: CASSEVSMRLTEAFF
CDR3 DNA: TGTGCCAGCAGTGAAGTATCTATGAGACTGACTGAAGCTTTCTTT

D gene: TRBD1
V gene: TRBV7-9
J gene: TRBJ1-2
clone size: NA
CDR3 protein: CASSYTGTDYGYTF
CDR3 DNA: TGTGCCAGCAGCTACACCGGGACAGACTATGGCTACACCTTC

D gene: TRBD1
V gene: TRBV10-3
J gene: TRBJ1-2
clone size: NA
CDR3 protein: CAISQGDHGYTF
CDR3 DNA: TGTGCCATCAGTCAGGGGGACCATGGCTACACCTTC

D gene: NA
V gene: TRBV29-1
J gene: TRBJ2-1
clone size: few
CDR3 protein: CSVEGGPTTNYEQFF
CDR3 DNA: TGCAGCGTTGAAGGAGGGCCAACGACGAACTATGAGCAGTTCTTC

D gene: NA
V gene: TRBV21-1
J gene: TRBJ2-7
clone size: NA
CDR3 protein: CASSKVAGASSYEQYF
CDR3 DNA: TGTGCCAGCAGCAAAGTGGCGGGGGCCAGCTCCTACGAGCAGTACTTC

D gene: NA
V gene: TRBV10-1
J gene: TRBJ1-1
clone size: NA
CDR3 protein: CASSESFDTEAFF
CDR3 DNA: TGCGCCAGCAGTGAGTCGTTCGACACTGAAGCTTTCTTT

D gene: NA
V gene: TRBV11-2
J gene: TRBJ1-2
clone size: NA
CDR3 protein: CASSLVQEATRGYTF
CDR3 DNA: TGTGCCAGCAGCTTAGTCCAGGAGGCTACTCGGGGCTACACCTTC

D gene: TRBD1
V gene: TRBV28
J gene: TRBJ2-7
clone size: NA
CDR3 protein: CASSSPGTGGYEQYF
CDR3 DNA: TGTGCCAGCAGTTCTCCCGGGACAGGGGGCTACGAGCAGTACTTC